This T cell receptor (beta chain) was retrieved from a study of cytomegalovirus exposure and HLA in healthy donors. 60 Vbeta and 13 Jbeta primers were used in PCR. Here immunoSEQ multiplex PCR was the method, and the copy in TCRdb shows in-frame clones only, minus some. The sample includes approximately 150,000 clones, roughly 80% of them seen just once. The junction had 2 bases not matched to a gene; V was cut back by 7 bases and J by 3 bases. The CDR3 extends over 13 amino acids. Germline V CDR1 and CDR2: SNHLY, FYNNEI. Source material: PBMCs. V and J are TRBV2 and TRBJ1-5; 8 positions match TRBD1. This receptor was obtained from a human donor in good health. CDR3 sequence (DNA): TGTGCCAGCAACAGGGGGTCCAATCAGCCCCAGCATTTT. Residues: CASNRGSNQPQHF.